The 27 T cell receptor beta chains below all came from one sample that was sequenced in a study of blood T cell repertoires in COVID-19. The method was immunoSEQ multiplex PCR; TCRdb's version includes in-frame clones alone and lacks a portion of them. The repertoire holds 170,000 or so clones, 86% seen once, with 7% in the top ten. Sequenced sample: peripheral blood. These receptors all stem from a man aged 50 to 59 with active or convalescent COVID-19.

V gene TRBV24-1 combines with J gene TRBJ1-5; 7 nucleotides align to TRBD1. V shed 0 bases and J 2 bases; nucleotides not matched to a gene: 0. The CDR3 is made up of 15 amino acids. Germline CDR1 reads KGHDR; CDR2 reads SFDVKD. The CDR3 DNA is TGTGCCACCAGTGATTTGGACAGGGGCAATCAGCCCCAGCATTTT. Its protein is CATSDLDRGNQPQHF.

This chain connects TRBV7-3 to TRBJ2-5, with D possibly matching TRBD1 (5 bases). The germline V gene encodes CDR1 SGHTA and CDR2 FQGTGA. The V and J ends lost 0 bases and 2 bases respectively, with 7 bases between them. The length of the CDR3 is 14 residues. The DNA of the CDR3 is TGTGCCAGCAGCTTAACGGGGCCGCAAGAGACCCAGTACTTC. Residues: CASSLTGPQETQYF.

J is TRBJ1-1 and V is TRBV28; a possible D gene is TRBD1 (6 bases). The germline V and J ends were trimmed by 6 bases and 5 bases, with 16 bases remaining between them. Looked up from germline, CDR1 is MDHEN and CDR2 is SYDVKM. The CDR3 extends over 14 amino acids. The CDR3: CASRIRGGGTEAFF. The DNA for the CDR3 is TGTGCCAGCAGAATAAGGGGGGGAGGGACTGAAGCTTTCTTT.

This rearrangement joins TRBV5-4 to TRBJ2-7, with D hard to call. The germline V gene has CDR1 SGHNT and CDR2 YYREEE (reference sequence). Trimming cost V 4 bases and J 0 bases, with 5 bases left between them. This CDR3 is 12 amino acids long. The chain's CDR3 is CASSISSYEQYF. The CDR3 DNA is TGTGCCAGCAGCATCAGCTCCTACGAGCAGTACTTC.

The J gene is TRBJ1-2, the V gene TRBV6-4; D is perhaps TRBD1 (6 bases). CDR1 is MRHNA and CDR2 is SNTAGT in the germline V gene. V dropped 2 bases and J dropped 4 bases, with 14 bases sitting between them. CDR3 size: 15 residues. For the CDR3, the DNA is TGTGCCAGCAGTGACCCGTTCAAGGGGGTCTATGGCTACACCTTC. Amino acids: CASSDPFKGVYGYTF.

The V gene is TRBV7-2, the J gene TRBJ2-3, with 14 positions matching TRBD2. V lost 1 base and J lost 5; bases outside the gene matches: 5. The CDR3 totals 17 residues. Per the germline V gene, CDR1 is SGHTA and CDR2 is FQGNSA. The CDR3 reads CASSLVGTSGSIDTQYF. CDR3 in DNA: TGTGCCAGCAGCTTAGTCGGGACTAGCGGGAGTATAGATACGCAGTATTTT.

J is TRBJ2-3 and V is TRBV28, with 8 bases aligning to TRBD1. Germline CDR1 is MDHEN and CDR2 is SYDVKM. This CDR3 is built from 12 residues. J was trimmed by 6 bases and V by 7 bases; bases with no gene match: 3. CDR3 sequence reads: CASKQGVDTQYF. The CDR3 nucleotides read TGTGCCAGCAAACAGGGGGTGGATACGCAGTATTTT.

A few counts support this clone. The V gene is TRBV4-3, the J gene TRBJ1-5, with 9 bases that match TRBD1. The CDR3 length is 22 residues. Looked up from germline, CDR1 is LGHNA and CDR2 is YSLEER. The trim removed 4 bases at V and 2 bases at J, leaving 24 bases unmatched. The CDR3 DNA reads TGCGCCAGCAGCCCCCACTGGGGGGGACAGGGTTCTACGATTGTGGGCAATCAGCCCCAGCATTTT. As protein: CASSPHWGGQGSTIVGNQPQHF.

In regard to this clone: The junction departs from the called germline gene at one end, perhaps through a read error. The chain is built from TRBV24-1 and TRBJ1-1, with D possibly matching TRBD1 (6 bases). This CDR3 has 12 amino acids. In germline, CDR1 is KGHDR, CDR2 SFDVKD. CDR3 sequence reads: CAASLTGREAFF. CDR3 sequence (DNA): TGTGCCGCCAGCTTAACAGGGCGGGAGGCTTTCTTT.

This CDR3 is CASTPARGRRIGYTF. The CDR3 nucleotides are TGCGCCAGCACCCCCGCCAGGGGGCGCAGAATTGGCTACACCTTC. The rearrangement uses TRBV23-1 and TRBJ1-2; 8 nucleotides align to TRBD1. TRBV23-1 is sorted into the ORF group, with uncertain function. The CDR3 is made up of 15 amino acids. V dropped 7 bases and J dropped 7; count of bases not matched to a gene: 14.

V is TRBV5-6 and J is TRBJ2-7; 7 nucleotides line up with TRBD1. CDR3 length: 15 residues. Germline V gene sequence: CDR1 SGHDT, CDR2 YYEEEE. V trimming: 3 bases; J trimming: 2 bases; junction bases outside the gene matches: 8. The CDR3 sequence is CASSSLQGTTYEQYF. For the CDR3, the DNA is TGTGCCAGCAGCTCCTTACAGGGGACGACCTACGAGCAGTACTTC.

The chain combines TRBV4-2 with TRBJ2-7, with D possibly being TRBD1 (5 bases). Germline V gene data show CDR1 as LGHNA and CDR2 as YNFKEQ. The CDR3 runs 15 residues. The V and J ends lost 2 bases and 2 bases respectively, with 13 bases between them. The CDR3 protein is CASSQRTQGPYEQYF. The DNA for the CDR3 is TGTGCCAGCAGCCAACGGACGCAGGGTCCCTACGAGCAGTACTTC.

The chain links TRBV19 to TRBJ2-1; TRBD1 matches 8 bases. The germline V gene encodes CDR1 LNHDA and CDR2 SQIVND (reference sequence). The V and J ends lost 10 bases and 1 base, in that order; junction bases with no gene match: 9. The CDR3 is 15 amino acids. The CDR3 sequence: CATMDREKSYNEQFF. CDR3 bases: TGTGCCACTATGGACAGGGAAAAGTCCTACAATGAGCAGTTCTTC.

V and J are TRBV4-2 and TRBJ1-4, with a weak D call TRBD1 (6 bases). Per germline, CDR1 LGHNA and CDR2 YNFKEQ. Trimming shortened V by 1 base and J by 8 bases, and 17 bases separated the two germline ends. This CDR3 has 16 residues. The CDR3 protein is CASSQGLNGGLEKLFF. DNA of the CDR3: TGTGCCAGCAGCCAAGGGTTAAACGGGGGGCTGGAAAAACTGTTTTTT.

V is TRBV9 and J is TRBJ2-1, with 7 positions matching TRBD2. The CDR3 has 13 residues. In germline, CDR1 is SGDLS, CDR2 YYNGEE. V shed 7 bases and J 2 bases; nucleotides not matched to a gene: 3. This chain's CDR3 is CASGLDPYNEQFF. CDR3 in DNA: TGTGCCAGCGGACTAGACCCCTACAATGAGCAGTTCTTC. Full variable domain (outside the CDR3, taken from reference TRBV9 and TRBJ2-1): DSGVTQTPKHLITATGQRVTLRCSPRSGDLSVYWYQQSLDQGLQFLIQYYNGEERAKGNILERFSAQQFPDLHSELNLSSLELGDSALYFCASGLDPYNEQFFGPGTRLTVL.

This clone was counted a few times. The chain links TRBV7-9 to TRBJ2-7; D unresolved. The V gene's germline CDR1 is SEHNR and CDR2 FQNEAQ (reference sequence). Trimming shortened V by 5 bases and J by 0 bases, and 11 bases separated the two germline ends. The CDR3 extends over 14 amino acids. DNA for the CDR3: TGTGCCAGCAGCCCAAAAACGAGCTCCTACGAGCAGTACTTC. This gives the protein CASSPKTSSYEQYF.

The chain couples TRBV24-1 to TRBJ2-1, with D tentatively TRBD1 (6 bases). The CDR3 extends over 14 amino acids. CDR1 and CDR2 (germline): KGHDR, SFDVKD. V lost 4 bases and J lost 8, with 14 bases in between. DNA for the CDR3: TGTGCCACCAGTGACCCAGGGGCTATCGATGAGCAGTTCTTC. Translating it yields CATSDPGAIDEQFF.

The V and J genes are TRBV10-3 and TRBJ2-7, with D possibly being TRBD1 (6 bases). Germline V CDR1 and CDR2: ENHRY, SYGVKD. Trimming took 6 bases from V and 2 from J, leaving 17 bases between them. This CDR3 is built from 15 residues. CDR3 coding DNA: TGTGCCATCAGCCCCTGGACAGACTTAACCTACGAGCAGTACTTC. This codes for CAISPWTDLTYEQYF.

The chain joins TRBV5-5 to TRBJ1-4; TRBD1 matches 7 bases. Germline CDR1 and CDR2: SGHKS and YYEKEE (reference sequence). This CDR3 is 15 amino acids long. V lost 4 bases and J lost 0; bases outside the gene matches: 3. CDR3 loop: CASSRQGPTNEKLFF. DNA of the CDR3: TGTGCCAGCAGCCGACAGGGACCAACTAATGAAAAACTGTTTTTT.

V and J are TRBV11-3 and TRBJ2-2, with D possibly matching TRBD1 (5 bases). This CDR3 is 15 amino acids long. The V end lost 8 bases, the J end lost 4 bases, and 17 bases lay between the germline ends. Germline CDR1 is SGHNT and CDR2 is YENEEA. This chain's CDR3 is CASGPAGMSTGELFF. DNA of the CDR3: TGTGCCAGCGGCCCGGCAGGGATGTCCACCGGGGAGCTGTTTTTT.

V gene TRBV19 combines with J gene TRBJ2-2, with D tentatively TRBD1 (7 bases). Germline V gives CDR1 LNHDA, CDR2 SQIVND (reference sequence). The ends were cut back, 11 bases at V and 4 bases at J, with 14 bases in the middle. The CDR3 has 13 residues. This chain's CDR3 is CALRGAATGELFF. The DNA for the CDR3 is TGTGCCCTCAGGGGGGCTGCCACCGGGGAGCTGTTTTTT.

CDR3 DNA: TGTGCCAGCAGCCGGAGTGGCGGGACGGATGGAAACACCATATATTTT. It specifies CASSRSGGTDGNTIYF. The chain recombines TRBV7-2 with TRBJ1-3; a weak D match, TRBD1 (5 bases). The CDR3 is 16 residues long. The germline V gene has CDR1 SGHTA and CDR2 FQGNSA. V dropped 5 bases and J dropped 3 bases, with 17 bases sitting between them.

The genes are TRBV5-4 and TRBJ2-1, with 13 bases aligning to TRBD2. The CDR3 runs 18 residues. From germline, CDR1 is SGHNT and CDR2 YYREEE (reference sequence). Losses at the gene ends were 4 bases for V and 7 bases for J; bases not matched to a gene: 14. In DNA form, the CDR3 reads TGTGCCAGCAGCCTCGGGACACTGGGGACTAGCGGGAAGAATGAGCAGTTCTTC. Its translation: CASSLGTLGTSGKNEQFF.

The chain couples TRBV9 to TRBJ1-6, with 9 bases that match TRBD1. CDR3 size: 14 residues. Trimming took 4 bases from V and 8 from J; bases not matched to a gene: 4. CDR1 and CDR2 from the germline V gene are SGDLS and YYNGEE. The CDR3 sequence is CASSSGQGYSPLHF. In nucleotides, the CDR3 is TGTGCCAGCAGCTCCGGACAGGGGTATTCACCCCTCCACTTT. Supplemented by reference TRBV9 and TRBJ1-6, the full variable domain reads DSGVTQTPKHLITATGQRVTLRCSPRSGDLSVYWYQQSLDQGLQFLIQYYNGEERAKGNILERFSAQQFPDLHSELNLSSLELGDSALYFCASSSGQGYSPLHFGNGTRLTVT.

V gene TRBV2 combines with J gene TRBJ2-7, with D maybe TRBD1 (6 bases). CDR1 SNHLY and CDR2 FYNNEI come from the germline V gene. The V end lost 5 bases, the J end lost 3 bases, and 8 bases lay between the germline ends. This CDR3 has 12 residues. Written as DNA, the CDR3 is TGTGCCAGCAGTTTACAGGGCTACGAGCAGTACTTC. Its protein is CASSLQGYEQYF. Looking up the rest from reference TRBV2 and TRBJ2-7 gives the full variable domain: EPEVTQTPSHQVTQMGQEVILRCVPISNHLYFYWYRQILGQKVEFLVSFYNNEISEKSEIFDDQFSVERPDGSNFTLKIRSTKLEDSAMYFCASSLQGYEQYFGPGTRLTVT.

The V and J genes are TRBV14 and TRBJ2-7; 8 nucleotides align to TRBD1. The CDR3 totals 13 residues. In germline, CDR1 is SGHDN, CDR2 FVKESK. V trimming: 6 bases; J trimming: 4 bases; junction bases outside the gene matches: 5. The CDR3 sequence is CASSQGAGYEQYF. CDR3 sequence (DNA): TGTGCCAGCAGTCAGGGGGCCGGGTACGAGCAGTACTTC.

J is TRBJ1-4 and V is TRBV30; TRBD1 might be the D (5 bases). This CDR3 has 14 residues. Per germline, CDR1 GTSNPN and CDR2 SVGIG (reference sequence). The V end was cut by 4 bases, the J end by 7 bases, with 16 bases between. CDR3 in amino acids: CAWTHPGGSEKLFF. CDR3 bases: TGTGCCTGGACCCACCCTGGGGGGTCTGAAAAACTGTTTTTT.